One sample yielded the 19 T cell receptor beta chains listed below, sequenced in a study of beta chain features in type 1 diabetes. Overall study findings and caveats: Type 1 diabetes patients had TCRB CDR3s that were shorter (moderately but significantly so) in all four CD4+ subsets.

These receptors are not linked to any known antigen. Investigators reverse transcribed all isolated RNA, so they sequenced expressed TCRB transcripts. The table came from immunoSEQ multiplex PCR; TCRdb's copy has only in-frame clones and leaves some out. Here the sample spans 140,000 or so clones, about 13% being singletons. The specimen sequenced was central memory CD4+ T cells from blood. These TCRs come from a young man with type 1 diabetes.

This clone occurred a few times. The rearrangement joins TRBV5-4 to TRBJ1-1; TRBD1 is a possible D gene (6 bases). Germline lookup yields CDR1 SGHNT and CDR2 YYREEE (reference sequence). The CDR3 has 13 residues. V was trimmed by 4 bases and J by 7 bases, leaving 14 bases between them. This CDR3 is CASSRERGGEAFF. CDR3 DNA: TGTGCCAGCAGCAGGGAGCGAGGGGGTGAAGCTTTCTTT.

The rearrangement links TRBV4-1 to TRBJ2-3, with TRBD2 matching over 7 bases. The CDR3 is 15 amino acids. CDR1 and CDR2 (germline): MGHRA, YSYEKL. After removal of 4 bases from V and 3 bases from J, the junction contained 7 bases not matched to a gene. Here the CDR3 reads CASSLREGKTDTQYF. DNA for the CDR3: TGCGCCAGCAGCCTCAGGGAGGGCAAGACAGATACGCAGTATTTT.

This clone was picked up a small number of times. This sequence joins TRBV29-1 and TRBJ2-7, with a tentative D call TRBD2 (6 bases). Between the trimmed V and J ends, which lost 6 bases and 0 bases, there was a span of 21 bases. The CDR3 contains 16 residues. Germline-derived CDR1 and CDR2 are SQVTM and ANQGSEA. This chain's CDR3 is CSVRSGLTISSYEQYF. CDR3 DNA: TGCAGCGTCCGATCGGGACTTACAATTAGCTCCTACGAGCAGTACTTC.

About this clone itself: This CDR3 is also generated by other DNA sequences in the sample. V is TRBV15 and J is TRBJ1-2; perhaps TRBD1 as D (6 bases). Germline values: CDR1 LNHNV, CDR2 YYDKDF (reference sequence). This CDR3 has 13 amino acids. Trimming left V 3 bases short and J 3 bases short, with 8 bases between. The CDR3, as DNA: TGTGCCACCAGCAGTGGGGGCGACTATGGCTACACCTTC. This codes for CATSSGGDYGYTF. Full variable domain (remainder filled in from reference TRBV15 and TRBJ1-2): DAMVIQNPRYQVTQFGKPVTLSCSQTLNHNVMYWYQQKSSQAPKLLFHYYDKDFNNEADTPDNFQSRRPNTSFCFLDIRSPGLGDTAMYLCATSSGGDYGYTFGSGTRLTVV.

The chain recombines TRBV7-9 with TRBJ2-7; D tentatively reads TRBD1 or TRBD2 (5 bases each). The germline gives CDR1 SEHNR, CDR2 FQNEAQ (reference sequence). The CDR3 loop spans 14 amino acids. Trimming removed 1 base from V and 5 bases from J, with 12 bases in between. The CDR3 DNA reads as TGTGCCAGCAGCTTAGTAGAGGGGCCCCACGAGCAGTACTTC. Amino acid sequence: CASSLVEGPHEQYF.

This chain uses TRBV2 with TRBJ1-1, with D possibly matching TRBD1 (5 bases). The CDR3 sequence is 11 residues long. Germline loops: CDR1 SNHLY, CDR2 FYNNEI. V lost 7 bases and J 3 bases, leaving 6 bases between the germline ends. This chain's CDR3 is CASMGHTEAFF. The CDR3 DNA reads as TGTGCCAGCATGGGGCACACTGAAGCTTTCTTT.

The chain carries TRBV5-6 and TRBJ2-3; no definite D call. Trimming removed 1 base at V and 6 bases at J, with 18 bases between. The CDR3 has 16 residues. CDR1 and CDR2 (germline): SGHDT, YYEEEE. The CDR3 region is CASSLSGGRPVDTQYF. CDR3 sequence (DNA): TGTGCCAGCAGCTTGAGTGGCGGAAGGCCGGTGGATACGCAGTATTTT.

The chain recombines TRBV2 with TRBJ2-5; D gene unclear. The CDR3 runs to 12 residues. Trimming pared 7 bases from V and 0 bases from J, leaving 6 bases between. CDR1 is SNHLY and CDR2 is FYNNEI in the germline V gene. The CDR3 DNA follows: TGTGCCAGCATAGACTACCAAGAGACCCAGTACTTC. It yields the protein CASIDYQETQYF.

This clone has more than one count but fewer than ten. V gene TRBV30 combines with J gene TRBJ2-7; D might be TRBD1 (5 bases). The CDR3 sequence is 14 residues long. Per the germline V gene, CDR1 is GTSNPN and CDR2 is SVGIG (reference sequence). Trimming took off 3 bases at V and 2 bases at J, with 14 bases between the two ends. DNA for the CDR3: TGTGCCTGGAGCTGGGGCGTGGGCGCCTACGAGCAGTACTTC. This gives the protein CAWSWGVGAYEQYF.

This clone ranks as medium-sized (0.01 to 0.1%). The DNA for the CDR3 is TGTGCCAGCAGCCAAGGTGGAAACACAGATACGCAGTATTTT. The encoded protein is CASSQGGNTDTQYF. The chain is built from TRBV14 and TRBJ2-3; no clear D. V lost 1 base and J lost 2, with 7 bases in between. CDR1 is SGHDN and CDR2 is FVKESK in the germline V gene. CDR3 length: 14 residues.

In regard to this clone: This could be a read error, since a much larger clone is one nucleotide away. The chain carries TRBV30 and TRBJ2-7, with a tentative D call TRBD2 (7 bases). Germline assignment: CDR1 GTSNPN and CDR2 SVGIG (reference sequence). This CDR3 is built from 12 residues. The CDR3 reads CAGRGAGAEQYF. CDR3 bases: TGTGCCGGGAGGGGGGCCGGGGCCGAGCAGTACTTC.

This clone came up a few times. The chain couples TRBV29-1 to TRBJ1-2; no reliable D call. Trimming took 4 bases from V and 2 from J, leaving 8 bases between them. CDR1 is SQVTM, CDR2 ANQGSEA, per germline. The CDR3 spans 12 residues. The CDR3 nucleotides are TGCAGCGTTGTAAATATGAACTATGGCTACACCTTC. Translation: CSVVNMNYGYTF. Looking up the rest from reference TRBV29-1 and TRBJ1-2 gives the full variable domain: SAVISQKPSRDICQRGTSLTIQCQVDSQVTMMFWYRQQPGQSLTLIATANQGSEATYESGFVIDKFPISRPNLTFSTLTVSNMSPEDSSIYLCSVVNMNYGYTFGSGTRLTVV.

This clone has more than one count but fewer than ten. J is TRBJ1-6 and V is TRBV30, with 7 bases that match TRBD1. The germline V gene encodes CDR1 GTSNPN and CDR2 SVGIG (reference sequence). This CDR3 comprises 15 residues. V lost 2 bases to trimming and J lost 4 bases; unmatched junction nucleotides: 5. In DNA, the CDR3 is TGTGCCTGGAGTTCCCGGGACAGATATAATTCACCCCTCCACTTT. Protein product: CAWSSRDRYNSPLHF.

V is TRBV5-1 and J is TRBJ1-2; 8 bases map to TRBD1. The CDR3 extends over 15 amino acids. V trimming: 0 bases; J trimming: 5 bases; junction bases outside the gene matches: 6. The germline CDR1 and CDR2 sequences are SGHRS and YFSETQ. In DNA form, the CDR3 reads TGCGCCAGCAGCTTGGGGACAGGGTCGGGATATGGCTACACCTTC. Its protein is CASSLGTGSGYGYTF.

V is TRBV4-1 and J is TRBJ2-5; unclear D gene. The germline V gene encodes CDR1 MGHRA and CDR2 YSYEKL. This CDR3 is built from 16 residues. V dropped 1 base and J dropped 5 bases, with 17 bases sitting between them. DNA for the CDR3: TGCGCCAGCAGCCAAGCTGGACCACCCTTTCCCGAGACCCAGTACTTC. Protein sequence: CASSQAGPPFPETQYF.

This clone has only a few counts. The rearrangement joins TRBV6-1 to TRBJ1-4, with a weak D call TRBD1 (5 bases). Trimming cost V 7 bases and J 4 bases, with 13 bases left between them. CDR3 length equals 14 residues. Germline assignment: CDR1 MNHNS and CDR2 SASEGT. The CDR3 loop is CASTGGQSNEKLFF. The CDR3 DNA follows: TGTGCCAGCACCGGGGGTCAGAGTAATGAAAAACTGTTTTTT.

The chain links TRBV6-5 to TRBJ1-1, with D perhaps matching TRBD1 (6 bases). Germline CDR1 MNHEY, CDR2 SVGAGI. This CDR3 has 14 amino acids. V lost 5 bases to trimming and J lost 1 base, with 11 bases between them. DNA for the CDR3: TGTGCCAGCAGTGGGTGGACAGCGAACACTGAAGCTTTCTTT. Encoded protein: CASSGWTANTEAFF.

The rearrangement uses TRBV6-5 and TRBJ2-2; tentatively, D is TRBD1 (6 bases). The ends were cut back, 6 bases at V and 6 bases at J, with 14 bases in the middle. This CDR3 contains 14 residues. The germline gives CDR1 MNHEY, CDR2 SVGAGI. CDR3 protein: CASSSTGISGELFF. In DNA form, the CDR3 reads TGTGCCAGCAGCTCGACAGGAATATCCGGGGAGCTGTTTTTT.

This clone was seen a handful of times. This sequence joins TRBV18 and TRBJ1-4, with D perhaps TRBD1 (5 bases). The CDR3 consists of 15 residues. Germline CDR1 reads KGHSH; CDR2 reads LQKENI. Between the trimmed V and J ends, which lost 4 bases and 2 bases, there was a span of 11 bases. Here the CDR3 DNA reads TGTGCCAGCTCACTGAGGACACCCACTAATGAAAAACTGTTTTTT. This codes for CASSLRTPTNEKLFF.